The 26 T cell receptor beta chains below all came from one sample that was sequenced in a study of T cells after yellow fever vaccination. TCRdb recomputed calls from the 5' RACE reads with MiXCR, one row per CDR3 protein. The sample contains 450,000 to 550,000 distinct CDR3 sequences, 20% to 25% of which appear only once. The sample here was PBMCs, taken 21 days after the first yellow fever vaccination. Receptor source: a man aged 18 to 29 who received the YFV17D yellow fever vaccine.

The chain's CDR3 is CASSFDRGFGNTIYF. The CDR3 DNA reads TGTGCCAGCAGCTTCGACAGGGGGTTTGGAAACACCATATATTTT. This chain connects TRBV7-6 to TRBJ1-3, with 9 bases aligning to TRBD1. Germline assignment: CDR1 SGHVS and CDR2 FNYEAQ. Losses at the gene ends were 3 bases for V and 3 bases for J; bases not matched to a gene: 3. The CDR3 is 15 amino acids.

The V call is TRBV5-6, the J call TRBJ1-5, with D unresolved. Germline V gene data show CDR1 as SGHDT and CDR2 as YYEEEE. V shed 1 base and J shed 7 bases, with 15 bases lying between them. This CDR3 has 15 amino acids. DNA of the CDR3: TGTGCCAGCAGCTTGTTTCTTGAGGGTGGGCAGCCCCAGCATTTT. As protein: CASSLFLEGGQPQHF.

The chain is built from TRBV12-3 or TRBV12-4 and TRBJ2-1; the D is unclear. Trimming shortened V by 8 bases and J by 8 bases, and 7 bases separated the two germline ends. The CDR3 consists of 10 residues. CDR3 nucleotides: TGTGCCAGCGCTAGGGATGAGCAGTTCTTC. Its protein product is CASARDEQFF.

A few counts support this clonotype. This chain connects TRBV27 to TRBJ2-3, with D hard to call. Trimming took off 0 bases at V and 0 bases at J, with 7 bases between the two ends. Germline V gene sequence: CDR1 MNHEY, CDR2 SMNVEV (reference sequence). This CDR3 is built from 15 residues. Here the CDR3 reads CASSLSTPSTDTQYF. The CDR3 region has the DNA TGTGCCAGCAGTTTATCGACCCCCAGCACAGATACGCAGTATTTT.

The chain carries TRBV19 and TRBJ2-7; weak D call: TRBD1 (6 bases). This CDR3 spans 13 amino acids. The germline gives CDR1 LNHDA, CDR2 SQIVND (reference sequence). V was trimmed by 5 bases and J by 3 bases, leaving 11 bases between them. The CDR3 nucleotides read TGTGCCAGTAGTGACGGACAGCTCTACGAGCAGTACTTC. Encoded protein: CASSDGQLYEQYF.

The chain has TRBV20-1 and TRBJ2-7; 8 bases line up with TRBD2. Germline assignment: CDR1 DFQATT and CDR2 SNEGSKA (reference sequence). V shed 1 base and J 2 bases; nucleotides not matched to a gene: 4. CDR3 size: 14 residues. The CDR3 loop is CSARGSGVTYEQYV. The CDR3 DNA reads TGCAGTGCTAGAGGTAGCGGGGTGACCTACGAGCAGTACGTC.

This clonotype has more than one count but fewer than ten. V and J are TRBV20-1 and TRBJ2-4; possibly TRBD1 for D (6 bases). Trimming took off 1 base at V and 3 bases at J, with 16 bases between the two ends. The CDR3 totals 16 residues. CDR1 is DFQATT and CDR2 is SNEGSKA in the germline V gene (reference sequence). The CDR3 spells CSARVLQGRFKNIQYF. DNA of the CDR3: TGCAGTGCTAGAGTCCTACAGGGCCGTTTCAAAAACATTCAGTACTTC.

This clonotype was seen only a few times. The chain combines TRBV11-2 with TRBJ2-3; D possibly matches TRBD1 or TRBD2 (5 bases each). The CDR3 covers 15 residues. Germline V gene lookup returns CDR1 SGHAT and CDR2 FQNNGV. V was shortened by 5 bases and J by 4 bases, with 16 bases between the two germline ends. Written as DNA, the CDR3 is TGTGCCAGCAGCCCCGGGACCGCCCTTTCAGATACGCAGTATTTT. The encoded protein is CASSPGTALSDTQYF.

The gene calls are TRBV5-1 and TRBJ2-5, with TRBD1 matching 8 bases. Trimming removed 4 bases from V and 5 bases from J; junction bases left unmatched: 7. CDR3 size: 14 residues. The germline gives CDR1 SGHRS, CDR2 YFSETQ. The CDR3 DNA follows: TGCGCCAGCAGCACTTGGACAGGGCAGGAGACCCAGTACTTC. Protein product: CASSTWTGQETQYF. The whole variable domain, filled in from reference TRBV5-1 and TRBJ2-5, reads KAGVTQTPRYLIKTRGQQVTLSCSPISGHRSVSWYQQTPGQGLQFLFEYFSETQRNKGNFPGRFSGRQFSNSRSEMNVSTLELGDSALYLCASSTWTGQETQYFGPGTRLLVL.

This clonotype was counted many times. The chain employs TRBV7-3 and TRBJ2-2, with D unclear. The CDR3 runs to 13 residues. The V end was cut by 8 bases, the J end by 5 bases, with 12 bases between. The germline V gene has CDR1 SGHTA and CDR2 FQGTGA. DNA for the CDR3: TGTGCCAGCCGTGAGACCAATACCGGGGAGCTGTTTTTT. Residues: CASRETNTGELFF.

The gene calls are TRBV7-9 and TRBJ1-5; D is unclear. The V gene lost 0 bases and the J gene lost 1 base, with 7 bases spanning the gap. Germline loops: CDR1 SEHNR, CDR2 FQNEAQ (reference sequence). The length of the CDR3 is 15 residues. Written as DNA, the CDR3 is TGTGCCAGCAGCTTAGCCGTGGGGAGCAATCAGCCCCAGCATTTT. Its translation: CASSLAVGSNQPQHF.

This clonotype was seen only a few times. This chain links TRBV7-9 with TRBJ2-2; the match to TRBD1 covers 8 bases. Germline V lookup: CDR1 SEHNR, CDR2 FQNEAQ (reference sequence). The CDR3 covers 16 residues. After removal of 5 bases from V and 7 bases from J, the junction contained 12 bases not matched to a gene. The CDR3 coding sequence is TGTGCCAGCAGCCGCATTTCAGGGGGCGCGGTCGGGGAGCTGTTTTTT. Its protein product is CASSRISGGAVGELFF.

In its sample, this clonotype was seen a few times. The gene calls are TRBV12-3 or TRBV12-4 and TRBJ1-5; D is uncertain. Trimming removed 6 bases from V and 0 bases from J, with 9 bases in between. This CDR3 spans 14 amino acids. The CDR3 DNA sequence: TGTGCCAGCAGCATGGGAAATAGCAATCAGCCCCAGCATTTT. Residues: CASSMGNSNQPQHF.

This clonotype occurred a few times. The chain joins TRBV29-1 to TRBJ2-2; D assignment may be TRBD1 or TRBD2 (6 bases each). Germline CDR1 is SQVTM and CDR2 is ANQGSEA. The CDR3 is made up of 15 amino acids. The V gene lost 3 bases and the J gene lost 4 bases, with 15 bases spanning the gap. The CDR3 sequence: CSVESGATSTGELFF. The CDR3 coding sequence is TGCAGCGTTGAGTCGGGGGCAACTAGCACCGGGGAGCTGTTTTTT.

The chain carries TRBV6-1 and TRBJ2-1, with 12 bases fitting TRBD2. Germline CDR1 MNHNS, CDR2 SASEGT. Trimming took 5 bases from V and 6 from J; bases not matched to a gene: 2. The CDR3 consists of 14 residues. This chain's CDR3 is CASSPLAGGNEQFF. The CDR3 DNA reads as TGTGCCAGCAGTCCACTAGCGGGGGGCAATGAGCAGTTCTTC.

The V call is TRBV15, the J call TRBJ2-7; 8 bases map to TRBD1. J was trimmed by 5 bases and V by 1 base; bases with no gene match: 16. Germline-derived CDR1 and CDR2 are LNHNV and YYDKDF (reference sequence). The CDR3 has 18 residues. CDR3: CATSRALGGRSTGDEQYV. CDR3 sequence (DNA): TGTGCCACCAGCAGAGCCCTAGGGGGCCGTTCGACAGGGGACGAGCAGTACGTC.

The rearrangement links TRBV7-2 to TRBJ2-3; 7 positions match TRBD2. The V gene's germline CDR1 is SGHTA and CDR2 FQGNSA. The CDR3 loop spans 15 amino acids. V gave up 4 bases and J gave up 6 bases; unmatched junction bases: 10. The CDR3 protein is CASSYIAGVTDTQYF. CDR3 coding DNA: TGTGCCAGCAGCTACATCGCGGGGGTGACGGATACGCAGTATTTT.

Here the CDR3 reads CASSLGVTGTSYF. CDR3 bases: TGTGCCAGCAGCCTTGGGGTAACCGGGACATCGTACTTC. The chain carries TRBV5-6 and TRBJ2-4, with D possibly being TRBD1 (6 bases). The germline V gene encodes CDR1 SGHDT and CDR2 YYEEEE. The length of the CDR3 is 13 residues. Between the trimmed V and J ends, which lost 4 bases and 15 bases, there was a span of 20 bases.

In its sample, this clonotype was seen a few times. V and J are TRBV11-2 and TRBJ2-1; 12 nucleotides line up with TRBD2. The CDR3 sequence is 13 residues long. The V segment lost 8 bases and the J segment 7 bases; nucleotides outside the gene matches: 3. The germline V gene encodes CDR1 SGHAT and CDR2 FQNNGV. CDR3 DNA sequence: TGTGCCAGCCTAGCGGGGGGGCAAAATGAGCAGTTCTTC. Translation: CASLAGGQNEQFF.

The genes are TRBV5-6 and TRBJ1-4; D gene ambiguous. The CDR3 covers 13 residues. V shed 5 bases and J shed 7 bases, with 12 bases lying between them. Germline lookup yields CDR1 SGHDT and CDR2 YYEEEE. The CDR3, as DNA: TGTGCCAGCAGTTGGGCTCGTGGTGAAAAACTGTTTTTT. Protein product: CASSWARGEKLFF.

This rearrangement joins TRBV15 to TRBJ2-7, with D maybe TRBD2 (5 bases). Germline loops: CDR1 LNHNV, CDR2 YYDKDF (reference sequence). V was shortened by 3 bases and J by 3 bases, with 9 bases between the two germline ends. The CDR3 loop spans 13 amino acids. The CDR3 DNA sequence: TGTGCCACCAGCAGGACTACCAACTACGAGCAGTACTTC. Amino acid sequence: CATSRTTNYEQYF.

This clonotype was found a few times. The V call is TRBV5-1, the J call TRBJ1-2, with 8 bases that match TRBD1. In germline, CDR1 is SGHRS, CDR2 YFSETQ. With V trimmed by 4 bases and J by 7 bases, 6 bases remained unmatched. CDR3 length: 13 residues. The CDR3 coding sequence is TGCGCCAGCAGCCCAGGACAGGGTAGTGGCTACACCTTC. Its translation: CASSPGQGSGYTF. Combining the CDR3 with reference TRBV5-1 and TRBJ1-2 gives the whole variable domain KAGVTQTPRYLIKTRGQQVTLSCSPISGHRSVSWYQQTPGQGLQFLFEYFSETQRNKGNFPGRFSGRQFSNSRSEMNVSTLELGDSALYLCASSPGQGSGYTFGSGTRLTVV.

The J gene is TRBJ1-1, the V gene TRBV24-1; D ambiguous. The ends were cut back, 6 bases at V and 6 bases at J, with 19 bases in the middle. The length of the CDR3 is 15 residues. Germline values: CDR1 KGHDR, CDR2 SFDVKD. The CDR3 bases are TGTGCCACCAGTCATCCCCCATTAGTGCAGTCTGAAGCTTTCTTT. Its translation is CATSHPPLVQSEAFF.

V is TRBV3-1 and J is TRBJ2-2; maybe TRBD2 (5 bases). The CDR3 has 17 amino acids. The germline V gene has CDR1 LGHDT and CDR2 YNNKEL (reference sequence). The V end lost 4 bases, the J end lost 0 bases, and 15 bases lay between the germline ends. DNA for the CDR3: TGTGCCAGCAGCCGCTCGGGCGGGTTGGCGAACACCGGGGAGCTGTTTTTT. This encodes CASSRSGGLANTGELFF. Full variable domain (rest looked up from reference TRBV3-1 and TRBJ2-2): DTAVSQTPKYLVTQMGNDKSIKCEQNLGHDTMYWYKQDSKKFLKIMFSYNNKELIINETVPNRFSPKSPDKAHLNLHINSLELGDSAVYFCASSRSGGLANTGELFFGEGSRLTVL.

This chain links TRBV12-3 or TRBV12-4 with TRBJ1-2, with a tentative D call TRBD1 (5 bases). There are 12 residues in the CDR3. Trimming removed 8 bases from V and 4 bases from J, with 11 bases in between. The CDR3 DNA is TGTGCCAGCTGGGACGGGATCTATGGCTACACCTTC. Amino acid sequence: CASWDGIYGYTF.

V gene TRBV29-1 combines with J gene TRBJ2-5; 9 positions match TRBD1. The V gene's germline CDR1 is SQVTM and CDR2 ANQGSEA. CDR3 length: 15 residues. With 3 bases clipped from V and 5 bases from J, the junction kept 10 bases outside the gene matches. Here the CDR3 reads CSVDRTSGQGETQYF. The CDR3, as DNA: TGCAGCGTTGACCGCACATCTGGACAGGGGGAGACCCAGTACTTC. Full variable domain (rest looked up from reference TRBV29-1 and TRBJ2-5): SAVISQKPSRDICQRGTSLTIQCQVDSQVTMMFWYRQQPGQSLTLIATANQGSEATYESGFVIDKFPISRPNLTFSTLTVSNMSPEDSSIYLCSVDRTSGQGETQYFGPGTRLLVL.